Sequencing of this T cell receptor (beta chain) was carried out in a study of blood T cell repertoires in COVID-19. Study summary: In each case, the material was cDNA or gDNA derived from T cells, B-cell-depleted T cells, or PBMCs.

In the authors' methods: Counts of nucleated cells, estimated from reference gene primer amplification, were obtained. Produced via immunoSEQ multiplex PCR; TCRdb's table is partial and in-frame only. V, J and clone size reflect that table, while D and trimming were determined from the DNA. The data contain approximately 100,000 clones, around 81% of them singletons. Deletions cut 3 bases from V and 0 bases from J, with 12 bases between. Germline V gene lookup returns CDR1 SGHRS and CDR2 YFSETQ. This CDR3 has 15 amino acids. The sequenced sample was peripheral blood. The chain carries TRBV5-1 and TRBJ2-5, with D tentatively TRBD2 (5 bases). This sequence was found in a man aged 55 to 70 with acute or convalescent COVID-19. The CDR3 nucleotides are TGCGCCAGCAGCTACAACTCCGGGAACCAAGAGACCCAGTACTTC. The encoded protein is CASSYNSGNQETQYF.